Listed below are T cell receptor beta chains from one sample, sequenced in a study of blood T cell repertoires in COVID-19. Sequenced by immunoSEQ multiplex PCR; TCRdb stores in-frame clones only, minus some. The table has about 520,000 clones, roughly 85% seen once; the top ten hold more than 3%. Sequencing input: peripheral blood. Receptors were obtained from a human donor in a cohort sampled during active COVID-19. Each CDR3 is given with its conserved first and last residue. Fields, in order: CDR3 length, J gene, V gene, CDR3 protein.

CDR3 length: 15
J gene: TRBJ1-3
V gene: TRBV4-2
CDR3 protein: CASSQDRTSGNTIYF

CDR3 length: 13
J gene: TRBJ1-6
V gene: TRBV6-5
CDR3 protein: CASGQLYNSPLHF

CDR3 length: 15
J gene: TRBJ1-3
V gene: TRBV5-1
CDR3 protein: CASSFGQSSGNTIYF

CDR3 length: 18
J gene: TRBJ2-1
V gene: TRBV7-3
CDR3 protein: CASSGGTSGRSSYNEQFF

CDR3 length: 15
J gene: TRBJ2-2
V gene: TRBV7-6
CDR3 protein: CASSFWTGNTGELFF

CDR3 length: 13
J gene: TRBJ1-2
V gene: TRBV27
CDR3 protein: CASSLSVRGGYTF

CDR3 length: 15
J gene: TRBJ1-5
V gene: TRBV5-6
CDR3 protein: CASSLKAISNQPQHF

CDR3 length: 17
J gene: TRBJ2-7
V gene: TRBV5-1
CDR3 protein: CASSLSHFGQASYEQYF

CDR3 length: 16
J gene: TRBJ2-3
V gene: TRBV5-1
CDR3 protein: CASSLILAGGTDTQYF

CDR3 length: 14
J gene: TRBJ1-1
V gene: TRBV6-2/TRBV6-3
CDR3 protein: CASSTSTGNTEAFF

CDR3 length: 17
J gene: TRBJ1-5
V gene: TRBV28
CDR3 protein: CASSLYRGQGGNQPQHF

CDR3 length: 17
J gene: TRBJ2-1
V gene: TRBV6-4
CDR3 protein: CASSGTGSGASYNEQFF

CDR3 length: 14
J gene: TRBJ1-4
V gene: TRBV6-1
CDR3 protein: CASSERVSGEKLFF

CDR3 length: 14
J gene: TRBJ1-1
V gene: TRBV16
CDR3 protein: CASSLLGVRTEAFF

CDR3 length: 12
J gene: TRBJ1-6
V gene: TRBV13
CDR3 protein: CASSLVGSPLHF

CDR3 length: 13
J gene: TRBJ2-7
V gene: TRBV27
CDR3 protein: CASSPGHSYEQYF

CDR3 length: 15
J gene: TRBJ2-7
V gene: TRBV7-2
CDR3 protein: CASSFSGQGSYEQYF

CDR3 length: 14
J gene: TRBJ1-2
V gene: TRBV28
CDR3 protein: CASRGQGKYYGYTF

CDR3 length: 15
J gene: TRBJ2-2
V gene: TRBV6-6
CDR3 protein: CASSPTGYKTGELFF

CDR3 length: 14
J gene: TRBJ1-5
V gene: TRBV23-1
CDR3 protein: CASSPRWFGQPQHF

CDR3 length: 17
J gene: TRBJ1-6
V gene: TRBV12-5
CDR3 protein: CAPRGEGNSSYNSPLHF

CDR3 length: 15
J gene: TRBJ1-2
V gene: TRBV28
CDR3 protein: CASSILLAGDPGYTF

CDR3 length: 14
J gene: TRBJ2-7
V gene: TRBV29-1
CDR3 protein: CSVEDPTESYEQYF

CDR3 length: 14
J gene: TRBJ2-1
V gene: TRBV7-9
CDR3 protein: CASSLALGTAEQFF

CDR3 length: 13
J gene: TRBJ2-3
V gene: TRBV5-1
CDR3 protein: CASSFRLKDTQYF

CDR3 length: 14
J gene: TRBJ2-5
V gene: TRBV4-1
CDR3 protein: CASSHHTGGETQYF